These T cell receptor beta chains were read from a single sample in a study of CD8+CD57+ T cells in acquired aplastic anemia. From the reads, TCRdb called clonotypes with MiXCR, one entry per CDR3 protein. The table shows around 290,000 distinct CDR3 sequences, with 56% occurring only once. What was sequenced was sorted CD4+, CD8+, or CD8+CD57+ T cells (not recorded which) from PBMCs. The receptor source for this set is a human donor with aplastic anemia. CDR3s include the opening cysteine and the closing phenylalanine or tryptophan. Fields, in order: D gene, J gene, V gene, clone size, CDR3 protein, CDR3 DNA. A D gene is named only where the DNA matches it firmly. Size values are once, few and many counts, or a class for expanded clones, and some rows have none.

D gene: TRBD2
J gene: TRBJ2-1
V gene: TRBV10-3
clone size: NA
CDR3 protein: CAISKGPGLAGGNEQFF
CDR3 DNA: TGTGCCATCAGTAAGGGACCGGGACTAGCGGGGGGTAATGAGCAGTTCTTC

D gene: TRBD2
J gene: TRBJ2-7
V gene: TRBV7-7
clone size: NA
CDR3 protein: CASSLARELAGIYEQYF
CDR3 DNA: TGTGCCAGCAGCTTGGCGCGGGAACTAGCGGGGATCTACGAGCAGTACTTC

D gene: TRBD2
J gene: TRBJ2-3
V gene: TRBV7-6
clone size: NA
CDR3 protein: CASSLAGTSGGNTQYF
CDR3 DNA: TGTGCCAGCAGCTTAGCGGGGACTAGCGGGGGAAATACGCAGTATTTT

D gene: NA
J gene: TRBJ1-5
V gene: TRBV24-1
clone size: few
CDR3 protein: CATSLPDSNQPQHF
CDR3 DNA: TGTGCCACCAGTCTCCCAGATAGCAATCAGCCCCAGCATTTT

D gene: NA
J gene: TRBJ1-5
V gene: TRBV7-8
clone size: few
CDR3 protein: CASSIRDGARNQPQHF
CDR3 DNA: TGTGCCAGCAGCATTCGTGACGGAGCGAGAAATCAGCCCCAGCATTTT

D gene: NA
J gene: TRBJ1-4
V gene: TRBV25-1
clone size: NA
CDR3 protein: CASQGGEKLFF
CDR3 DNA: TGTGCCTCACAGGGAGGTGAAAAACTGTTTTTT

D gene: TRBD1
J gene: TRBJ2-2
V gene: TRBV19
clone size: many
CDR3 protein: CASSITGGFTGELFF
CDR3 DNA: TGTGCCAGTAGTATCACAGGGGGATTCACCGGGGAGCTGTTTTTT

D gene: TRBD2
J gene: TRBJ2-1
V gene: TRBV7-9
clone size: many
CDR3 protein: CASSLPLYAGEHNEQFF
CDR3 DNA: TGTGCCAGCAGCTTACCCCTCTATGCGGGGGAACACAATGAGCAGTTCTTC

D gene: NA
J gene: TRBJ2-3
V gene: TRBV24-1
clone size: NA
CDR3 protein: CATSDARAADTQYF
CDR3 DNA: TGTGCCACCAGTGACGCCAGGGCCGCAGATACGCAGTATTTT

D gene: TRBD2
J gene: TRBJ2-3
V gene: TRBV7-2
clone size: NA
CDR3 protein: CASSLLAGVIDTQYF
CDR3 DNA: TGTGCCAGCAGCTTACTAGCGGGAGTTATAGATACGCAGTATTTT

D gene: TRBD1
J gene: TRBJ1-5
V gene: TRBV2
clone size: NA
CDR3 protein: CASSAQGGGVRWAQHF
CDR3 DNA: TGTGCCAGCAGCGCACAGGGGGGAGGGGTACGGTGGGCCCAGCATTTT

D gene: NA
J gene: TRBJ1-1
V gene: TRBV11-2
clone size: NA
CDR3 protein: CASSLVTGGEAFF
CDR3 DNA: TGTGCCAGCAGCTTAGTAACCGGGGGTGAAGCTTTCTTT

D gene: TRBD2
J gene: TRBJ2-7
V gene: TRBV5-1
clone size: NA
CDR3 protein: CASSLTVGTSGTYEQYF
CDR3 DNA: TGCGCCAGCAGCTTGACCGTAGGGACTAGCGGGACCTACGAGCAGTACTTC

D gene: NA
J gene: TRBJ1-1
V gene: TRBV2
clone size: many
CDR3 protein: CASSAGLPNTEAFF
CDR3 DNA: TGTGCCAGCAGCGCGGGACTCCCGAACACTGAAGCTTTCTTT

D gene: TRBD1
J gene: TRBJ2-7
V gene: TRBV5-1
clone size: once
CDR3 protein: CASSPGQAIREQYF
CDR3 DNA: TGCGCCAGCAGCCCGGGACAGGCAATCCGCGAGCAGTACTTC

D gene: NA
J gene: TRBJ1-6
V gene: TRBV6-2/TRBV6-3
clone size: NA
CDR3 protein: CASSYSVSRTYNSPLHF
CDR3 DNA: TGTGCCAGCAGTTATTCGGTCAGCCGTACCTATAATTCACCCCTCCACTTT

D gene: NA
J gene: TRBJ2-1
V gene: TRBV10-3
clone size: many
CDR3 protein: CAISEFVNEQFF
CDR3 DNA: TGTGCCATCAGTGAGTTCGTTAATGAGCAGTTCTTC

D gene: NA
J gene: TRBJ2-1
V gene: TRBV29-1
clone size: NA
CDR3 protein: CSVRVSWDDEQFF
CDR3 DNA: TGCAGCGTTCGGGTGTCGTGGGATGATGAGCAGTTCTTC

D gene: NA
J gene: TRBJ1-1
V gene: TRBV7-6
clone size: few
CDR3 protein: CASSRMAGTNTEAFF
CDR3 DNA: TGTGCCAGCAGCCGTATGGCTGGTACGAACACTGAAGCTTTCTTT

D gene: NA
J gene: TRBJ2-1
V gene: TRBV11-2
clone size: many
CDR3 protein: CASTRGEAGEQFF
CDR3 DNA: TGTGCCAGCACCCGGGGAGAAGCGGGTGAGCAGTTCTTC

D gene: TRBD1
J gene: TRBJ2-5
V gene: TRBV4-3
clone size: NA
CDR3 protein: CASSQDHPDRGQETQYF
CDR3 DNA: TGCGCCAGCAGCCAAGATCATCCGGACAGGGGGCAAGAGACCCAGTACTTC

D gene: NA
J gene: TRBJ2-7
V gene: TRBV15
clone size: NA
CDR3 protein: CATSRIIDSYEQYF
CDR3 DNA: TGTGCCACCAGCAGGATAATTGATTCCTACGAGCAGTACTTC

D gene: NA
J gene: TRBJ2-2
V gene: TRBV12-3/TRBV12-4
clone size: NA
CDR3 protein: CASRELGGTGELFF
CDR3 DNA: TGTGCCAGCAGGGAGCTTGGAGGGACAGGGGAGCTGTTTTTT

D gene: NA
J gene: TRBJ2-7
V gene: TRBV7-2
clone size: few
CDR3 protein: CASSLGRSYEQYF
CDR3 DNA: TGTGCCAGCAGCTTAGGTCGCAGCTACGAGCAGTACTTC

D gene: NA
J gene: TRBJ2-7
V gene: TRBV7-9
clone size: many
CDR3 protein: CASSPYRLGQIPVRERVYEQYF
CDR3 DNA: TGTGCCAGCAGCCCCTACCGGCTGGGTCAGATTCCTGTGAGGGAGAGGGTTTACGAGCAGTACTTC

D gene: TRBD1
J gene: TRBJ1-3
V gene: TRBV10-1
clone size: NA
CDR3 protein: CASSSQRGQGSGNTIYF
CDR3 DNA: TGCGCCAGCAGTTCCCAGCGGGGACAGGGTTCTGGAAACACCATATATTTT

D gene: TRBD1
J gene: TRBJ2-5
V gene: TRBV24-1
clone size: NA
CDR3 protein: CATSDNRGPETQYF
CDR3 DNA: TGTGCCACCAGTGACAACAGGGGGCCAGAGACCCAGTACTTC

D gene: NA
J gene: TRBJ1-1
V gene: TRBV10-1
clone size: NA
CDR3 protein: CAMRDYRGESTEAFF
CDR3 DNA: TGTGCCATGAGAGACTACCGAGGGGAGTCCACTGAAGCTTTCTTT

D gene: NA
J gene: TRBJ2-5
V gene: TRBV20-1
clone size: many
CDR3 protein: CSSTRRNIPAQYF
CDR3 DNA: TGCAGTTCCACGAGGAGAAATATCCCGGCCCAGTACTTC

D gene: NA
J gene: TRBJ1-1
V gene: TRBV20-1
clone size: NA
CDR3 protein: CSASGVAGSINTEAFF
CDR3 DNA: TGCAGTGCTAGTGGGGTGGCGGGGAGTATTAACACTGAAGCTTTCTTT

D gene: TRBD2
J gene: TRBJ2-7
V gene: TRBV20-1
clone size: few
CDR3 protein: CSAKNRLAGRPSYEQYF
CDR3 DNA: TGCAGTGCTAAGAATCGACTAGCGGGGCGACCCTCCTACGAGCAGTACTTC

D gene: TRBD2
J gene: TRBJ2-1
V gene: TRBV6-6
clone size: many
CDR3 protein: CASSYSPTSGIYNEQFF
CDR3 DNA: TGTGCCAGCAGTTACTCTCCGACTAGCGGGATTTACAATGAGCAGTTCTTC

D gene: NA
J gene: TRBJ2-7
V gene: TRBV2
clone size: NA
CDR3 protein: CATRTQLVTQYF
CDR3 DNA: TGTGCCACCCGCACCCAACTAGTTACGCAGTACTTC

D gene: TRBD1
J gene: TRBJ2-7
V gene: TRBV10-3
clone size: many
CDR3 protein: CAISTGTGDPVSYEQYF
CDR3 DNA: TGTGCCATCAGTACCGGGACAGGGGACCCCGTGTCCTACGAGCAGTACTTC

D gene: TRBD2
J gene: TRBJ2-7
V gene: TRBV6-5
clone size: NA
CDR3 protein: CASSYRLAGAPNDQYF
CDR3 DNA: TGTGCCAGCAGTTACAGACTAGCGGGGGCACCCAACGATCAGTACTTC

D gene: NA
J gene: TRBJ2-3
V gene: TRBV6-6
clone size: NA
CDR3 protein: CASSYSSVIRRTQYF
CDR3 DNA: TGTGCCAGCAGTTACTCGAGTGTTATACGGAGGACGCAGTATTTT

D gene: TRBD1
J gene: TRBJ1-5
V gene: TRBV7-2
clone size: NA
CDR3 protein: CASSFIDRGGQPQHF
CDR3 DNA: TGTGCCAGCAGCTTTATCGACAGGGGTGGTCAGCCCCAGCATTTT

D gene: TRBD2
J gene: TRBJ2-1
V gene: TRBV20-1
clone size: once
CDR3 protein: CSASAGTSGYNEQFF
CDR3 DNA: TGCAGTGCTAGTGCAGGGACTAGCGGGTACAATGAGCAGTTCTTC

D gene: NA
J gene: TRBJ2-7
V gene: TRBV4-2
clone size: few
CDR3 protein: CASSQEIRVGEQYF
CDR3 DNA: TGTGCCAGCAGCCAAGAAATTAGGGTTGGGGAGCAGTACTTC